The entry below gives a single TCR beta chain sequence along with its context. This record comes from a study of T cells expressing NK-cell markers. Germline CDR1 and CDR2: SGHTA and FQGNSA. There are 14 residues in the CDR3. From its re-call of the 5' RACE reads, TCRdb lists each CDR3 protein once, without DNA. In all, the sample yields 500,000 or so distinct CDR3 sequences. This TCR was recovered from a man aged 18 to 29 in good health. Sequenced: blood T cells: a sorted CD56 or NKG2C T cell subset, CD4+ or CD8+ T cells, or bulk PBMC T cells (not recorded which). The chain joins TRBV7-2 to TRBJ2-7; TCRdb's assignment of TRBD2 cannot be checked, as there is no DNA. The CDR3: CASSSSWYSYEQYF.